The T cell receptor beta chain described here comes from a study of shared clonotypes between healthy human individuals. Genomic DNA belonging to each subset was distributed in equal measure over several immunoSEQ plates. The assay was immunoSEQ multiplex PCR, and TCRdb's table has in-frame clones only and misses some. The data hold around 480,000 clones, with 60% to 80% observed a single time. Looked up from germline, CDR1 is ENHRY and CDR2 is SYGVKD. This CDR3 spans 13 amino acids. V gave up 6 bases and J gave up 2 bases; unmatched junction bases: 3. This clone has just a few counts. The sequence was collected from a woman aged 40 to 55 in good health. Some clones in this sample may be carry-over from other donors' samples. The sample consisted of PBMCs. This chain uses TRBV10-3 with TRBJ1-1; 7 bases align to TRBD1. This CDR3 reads CAIRQGGNTEAFF. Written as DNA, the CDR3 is TGTGCCATCAGGCAGGGGGGTAACACTGAAGCTTTCTTT.